The 23 T cell receptor beta chains listed next were all sequenced from one sample in a study of T cell changes during pregnancy in multiple sclerosis. Sequencing used immunoSEQ multiplex PCR; TCRdb keeps in-frame clones, though not all of them. Of some 61,000 clones listed, about 90% are singletons. Sample: peripheral blood, taken in the second trimester of pregnancy. The receptors originated from a female donor with multiple sclerosis, enrolled in a pregnancy study.

This clone was seen a single time. The chain joins TRBV29-1 to TRBJ2-4, with 7 bases lining up with TRBD1. The CDR3 is 17 residues long. The germline V gene encodes CDR1 SQVTM and CDR2 ANQGSEA. J lost 3 bases, V lost 3 bases, and 14 bases had no gene match. CDR3 in amino acids: CSVEVLETGKGKNIQYF. In DNA, the CDR3 is TGCAGCGTTGAGGTACTCGAGACAGGGAAGGGCAAAAACATTCAGTACTTC.

V and J are TRBV11-3 and TRBJ2-2, with D maybe TRBD2 (6 bases). Germline-derived CDR1 and CDR2 are SGHNT and YENEEA. The CDR3 runs 15 residues. V lost 3 bases to trimming and J lost 1 base, with 9 bases between them. The CDR3 reads CASSFGGRNTGELFF. CDR3 nucleotides: TGTGCCAGCAGCTTCGGGGGTCGGAACACCGGGGAGCTGTTTTTT. The full variable domain, completed using reference TRBV11-3 and TRBJ2-2, is EAGVVQSPRYKIIEKKQPVAFWCNPISGHNTLYWYLQNLGQGPELLIRYENEEAVDDSQLPKDRFSAERLKGVDSTLKIQPAELGDSAVYLCASSFGGRNTGELFFGEGSRLTVL.

Comment on this clone: One end of the junction varies from germline; a read error may be responsible. Within the sample, other DNA sequences also encode this same CDR3. The chain has TRBV7-2 and TRBJ2-5, with 7 positions matching TRBD2. CDR3 length: 13 amino acids. Germline-derived CDR1 and CDR2 are SGHTA and FQGNSA. CDR3 loop: CASSLGGMGAQYF. In nucleotides, the CDR3 is TGTGCCAGTAGCTTGGGGGGGATGGGGGCCCAGTACTTC.

The chain links TRBV19 to TRBJ1-2, with TRBD1 matching over 11 bases. From germline, CDR1 is LNHDA and CDR2 SQIVND (reference sequence). The CDR3 is 14 residues long. Trimming cost V 6 bases and J 7 bases; bases outside gene matches: 7. Here the CDR3 DNA reads TGTGCCAGTAGACCAGGGACAGGGGGTTTTGGCTACACCTTC. It translates to CASRPGTGGFGYTF.

CDR3 protein: CASRRQKNQPQHF. Written as DNA, the CDR3 is TGTGCCAGCAGGAGACAGAAGAATCAGCCCCAGCATTTT. The chain combines TRBV6-5 with TRBJ1-5, with D tentatively TRBD1 (5 bases). The CDR3 is made up of 13 amino acids. V lost 6 bases to trimming and J lost 4 bases, with 10 bases between them. Per the germline V gene, CDR1 is MNHEY and CDR2 is SVGAGI.

The J gene is TRBJ2-1, the V gene TRBV15; the match to TRBD2 covers 11 bases. Germline V lookup: CDR1 LNHNV, CDR2 YYDKDF (reference sequence). This CDR3 contains 17 residues. V lost 1 base to trimming and J lost 9 bases; unmatched junction nucleotides: 11. CDR3 region: CATSRVGSGGAFAEQFF. The CDR3, as DNA: TGTGCCACCAGCAGAGTAGGTAGCGGGGGGGCCTTCGCTGAGCAGTTCTTC. Looking up the rest from reference TRBV15 and TRBJ2-1 gives the full variable domain: DAMVIQNPRYQVTQFGKPVTLSCSQTLNHNVMYWYQQKSSQAPKLLFHYYDKDFNNEADTPDNFQSRRPNTSFCFLDIRSPGLGDTAMYLCATSRVGSGGAFAEQFFGPGTRLTVL.

The chain carries TRBV19 and TRBJ1-5; TRBD1 matches 9 bases. CDR3 size: 15 residues. The trim removed 5 bases at V and 5 bases at J, leaving 7 bases unmatched. Germline values: CDR1 LNHDA, CDR2 SQIVND (reference sequence). CDR3 nucleotide sequence: TGTGCCAGTAGTCCAGCTACAGGGGGCGATCAGCCCCAGCATTTT. This codes for CASSPATGGDQPQHF.

J is TRBJ2-1 and V is TRBV7-3, with TRBD2 matching 8 bases. The trim removed 3 bases at V and 0 bases at J, leaving 4 bases unmatched. Germline lookup yields CDR1 SGHTA and CDR2 FQGTGA. This CDR3 is built from 16 residues. CDR3 region: CASSLHGGGSYNEQFF. The CDR3 coding sequence is TGTGCCAGCAGCTTGCACGGGGGGGGCTCCTACAATGAGCAGTTCTTC.

This chain joins TRBV18 and TRBJ2-5; TRBD1 aligns across 9 bases. Germline values: CDR1 KGHSH, CDR2 LQKENI. The trim removed 2 bases at V and 3 bases at J, leaving 7 bases unmatched. This CDR3 region has 16 residues. CDR3 residues: CASSPTQGAREETQYF. The DNA for the CDR3 is TGTGCCAGCTCACCAACACAGGGGGCACGCGAAGAGACCCAGTACTTC.

The CDR3 DNA reads as TGCGCCAGCAGCTTTGGGCGGGGGGACGTAGATACGCAGTATTTT. This codes for CASSFGRGDVDTQYF. The V gene is TRBV5-1, the J gene TRBJ2-3, with 8 bases aligning to TRBD2. Germline-derived CDR1 and CDR2 are SGHRS and YFSETQ. With V trimmed by 2 bases and J by 5 bases, 7 bases remained unmatched. The CDR3 sequence is 15 residues long. Combining the CDR3 with reference TRBV5-1 and TRBJ2-3 gives the whole variable domain KAGVTQTPRYLIKTRGQQVTLSCSPISGHRSVSWYQQTPGQGLQFLFEYFSETQRNKGNFPGRFSGRQFSNSRSEMNVSTLELGDSALYLCASSFGRGDVDTQYFGPGTRLTVL.

The V call is TRBV27, the J call TRBJ2-1; 7 bases align to TRBD1. The CDR3 has 15 residues. Germline CDR1 and CDR2: MNHEY and SMNVEV (reference sequence). V shed 3 bases, J shed 1 base, and the junction held 3 bases outside the gene matches. CDR3 amino acids: CASSLQGVSYNEQFF. The CDR3 bases are TGTGCCAGCAGTTTGCAGGGGGTATCCTACAATGAGCAGTTCTTC.

This rearrangement joins TRBV9 to TRBJ2-1; 9 bases line up with TRBD1. The CDR3 contains 14 residues. V was pared by 7 bases and J by 3 bases, with 5 bases of the junction left unmatched. CDR1 and CDR2 (germline): SGDLS, YYNGEE. The CDR3 region is CASARQGVYNEQFF. The CDR3 DNA follows: TGTGCCAGCGCCAGACAGGGGGTCTACAATGAGCAGTTCTTC.

The chain combines TRBV9 with TRBJ2-3; the match to TRBD2 covers 7 bases. Germline V gene lookup returns CDR1 SGDLS and CDR2 YYNGEE. The CDR3 covers 17 residues. V gave up 3 bases and J gave up 2 bases; unmatched junction bases: 12. CDR3 protein: CASSAVGASGNTDTQYF. Written as DNA, the CDR3 is TGTGCCAGCAGCGCGGTAGGGGCTAGCGGAAACACAGATACGCAGTATTTT.

The J gene is TRBJ1-2, the V gene TRBV10-3; D unresolved. V was shortened by 5 bases and J by 6 bases, with 13 bases between the two germline ends. Germline CDR1 reads ENHRY; CDR2 reads SYGVKD. The CDR3 loop spans 13 amino acids. The CDR3 spells CAISLLAGDGYTF. DNA of the CDR3: TGTGCCATCAGTCTCCTCGCCGGGGATGGCTACACCTTC.

The sample holds one count of this clone. The V gene is TRBV29-1, the J gene TRBJ2-3, with a possible D match to TRBD1 (6 bases). V gave up 6 bases and J gave up 4 bases, with 14 bases separating them. The germline gives CDR1 SQVTM, CDR2 ANQGSEA. This CDR3 has 13 amino acids. The CDR3 spells CSVHFRGADTQYF. The CDR3 DNA reads as TGCAGCGTCCACTTCAGGGGTGCAGATACGCAGTATTTT.

V gene TRBV10-3 combines with J gene TRBJ2-7, with D perhaps matching TRBD2 (5 bases). CDR1 ENHRY and CDR2 SYGVKD come from the germline V gene. The CDR3 is 13 residues long. Trimming removed 2 bases at V and 7 bases at J, with 12 bases between. CDR3 sequence (DNA): TGTGCCATCAGTGAGAGGCCACGGGGTGAGCAGTACTTC. Encoded protein: CAISERPRGEQYF.

The chain couples TRBV7-8 to TRBJ1-1, with a weak D call TRBD1 (6 bases). CDR1 is SGHVS, CDR2 FQNEAQ, per germline. V was shortened by 5 bases and J by 8 bases, with 24 bases between the two germline ends. This CDR3 has 16 residues. The CDR3 loop reads CASSRGQGFGGEEAFF. CDR3 nucleotide sequence: TGTGCCAGCAGCCGGGGACAAGGATTCGGGGGGGAGGAAGCTTTCTTT.

The genes are TRBV5-4 and TRBJ2-2; D gene unclear. The CDR3 length is 15 residues. The V and J ends lost 0 bases and 3 bases respectively, with 9 bases between them. The germline V gene has CDR1 SGHNT and CDR2 YYREEE (reference sequence). The CDR3 loop reads CASSLELAHTGELFF. CDR3 sequence (DNA): TGTGCCAGCAGCTTGGAACTCGCCCACACCGGGGAGCTGTTTTTT.

The genes are TRBV9 and TRBJ2-5; unclear D gene. This CDR3 is 14 amino acids long. V lost 3 bases and J lost 3, with 12 bases in between. Germline V lookup: CDR1 SGDLS, CDR2 YYNGEE. This CDR3 reads CASSASGLEETQYF. CDR3 nucleotide sequence: TGTGCCAGCAGCGCATCCGGGTTAGAAGAGACCCAGTACTTC.

J is TRBJ1-4 and V is TRBV4-3, with D perhaps TRBD1 (6 bases). The V gene's germline CDR1 is LGHNA and CDR2 YSLEER. Trimming took 1 base from V and 2 from J, leaving 14 bases between them. The CDR3 extends over 17 amino acids. CDR3: CASSQVYRVETNEKLFF. As DNA, the CDR3 is TGCGCCAGCAGCCAAGTATACAGGGTTGAGACTAATGAAAAACTGTTTTTT.

V usage is TRBV10-3 and J usage is TRBJ1-1, with 8 positions matching TRBD1. The CDR3 extends over 13 amino acids. V gave up 11 bases and J gave up 2 bases; unmatched junction bases: 7. Germline V gives CDR1 ENHRY, CDR2 SYGVKD. This CDR3 reads CAVGDRINTEAFF. CDR3 DNA: TGTGCCGTCGGGGACAGGATTAACACTGAAGCTTTCTTT.

About this clone itself: Different DNA sequences within this sample yield the same CDR3. The chain employs TRBV6-1 and TRBJ2-5; 8 bases map to TRBD2. The CDR3 runs 12 residues. Germline assignment: CDR1 MNHNS and CDR2 SASEGT. V shed 5 bases, J shed 4 bases, and the junction held 0 bases outside the gene matches. CDR3 nucleotides: TGTGCCAGCAGTCGGGGGGGAGAGACCCAGTACTTC. Its protein is CASSRGGETQYF.

The genes are TRBV28 and TRBJ2-7, with D possibly matching TRBD2 (6 bases). The V end lost 6 bases, the J end lost 3 bases, and 6 bases lay between the germline ends. CDR1 and CDR2 (germline): MDHEN, SYDVKM. The CDR3 totals 11 residues. In DNA form, the CDR3 reads TGTGCCAGCAGGCGGGACTACGAGCAGTACTTC. It codes for CASRRDYEQYF.